This T cell receptor beta chain was captured by sequencing in a study of blood T cell repertoires in COVID-19. Turning to the study itself: Acute and convalescent COVID-19 samples came from the United States, Italy and Spain. From T cells, B-cell-depleted T cells, or PBMCs came the material, which was cDNA or gDNA.

This clone has only a few counts. The Seattle patients, enrolled during active infection, were followed longitudinally. Per the original data handling: Nucleated cell counts were estimated from reference gene primer amplification. Assay: immunoSEQ multiplex PCR; the TCRdb copy retains only in-frame clones and omits some. For V, J and clone size, that table is used; D and trimming come from the DNA. The sample holds 450,000 or so clones; 85% to 90% are singletons and the top ten take 0.75% to 0.85%. From germline, CDR1 is MNHNS and CDR2 SASEGT. The CDR3 is 14 residues long. Trimming shortened V by 3 bases and J by 4 bases, and 10 bases separated the two germline ends.

This chain links TRBV6-1 with TRBJ1-5, with D perhaps matching TRBD1 (6 bases). The TCR was taken from a man younger than 35 with COVID-19, enrolled during active disease. Source material: peripheral blood. Here the CDR3 reads CASSDGTKNQPQHF. CDR3 DNA: TGTGCCAGCAGTGACGGGACAAAAAATCAGCCCCAGCATTTT.